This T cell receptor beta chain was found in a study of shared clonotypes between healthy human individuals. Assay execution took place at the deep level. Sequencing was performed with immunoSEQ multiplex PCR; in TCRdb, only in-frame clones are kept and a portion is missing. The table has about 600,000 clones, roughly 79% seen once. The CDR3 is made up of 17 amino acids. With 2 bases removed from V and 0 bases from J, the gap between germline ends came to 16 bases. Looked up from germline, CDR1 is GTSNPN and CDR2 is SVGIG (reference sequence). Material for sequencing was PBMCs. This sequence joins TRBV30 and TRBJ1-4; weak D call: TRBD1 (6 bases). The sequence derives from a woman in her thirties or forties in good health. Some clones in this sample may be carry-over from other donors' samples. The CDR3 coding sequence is TGTGCCTGGAGTCTTGTCAGGGGCTTTGCAACTAATGAAAAACTGTTTTTT. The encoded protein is CAWSLVRGFATNEKLFF. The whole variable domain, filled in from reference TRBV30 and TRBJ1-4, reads SQTIHQWPATLVQPVGSPLSLECTVEGTSNPNLYWYRQAAGRGLQLLFYSVGIGQISSEVPQNLSASRPQDRQFILSSKKLLLSDSGFYLCAWSLVRGFATNEKLFFGSGTQLSVL.